This TCR beta chain stems from a study of shared clonotypes between healthy human individuals. CDR1 and CDR2 (germline): MDHEN, SYDVKM. CDR3 length: 18 amino acids. The J segment lost 5 bases and the V segment lost 5 bases, leaving 14 bases of the junction unmatched. Scientists sequenced DNA from unsorted PBMC on ten immunoSEQ deep assay plates. This table comes from immunoSEQ multiplex PCR, and its TCRdb copy is limited to in-frame clones, with some not included. The sample holds approximately 510,000 clones, about four fifths seen once. Healthy HIV-negative adults without recent acute infections or vaccinations served as donors. Every one of the donors was a Caucasian adult that lived in Nashville, Tennessee. With unsorted samples, genomic DNA was obtained from tens of millions of PBMCs.

Sequencing was performed on PBMCs. This receptor was identified in a woman in her 40s in good health. Some clones in this sample may be carry-over from other donors' samples. The genes are TRBV28 and TRBJ2-7, with 14 nucleotides matching TRBD2. CDR3 nucleotide sequence: TGTGCCAGCAGTAAAGGACTAGCGGGAGGTATCGCTCGAAACGAGCAGTACTTC. Amino acids: CASSKGLAGGIARNEQYF.